The rows below give T cell receptor beta chains drawn from one sample of a study of identical twins. TCRdb ran MiXCR on the 5' RACE reads and lists one entry per CDR3 protein. In the table there are about 220,000 distinct CDR3 sequences, approximately 8% of which are singletons. This sample was also put to use in a study of yellow fever vaccine responses in identical twins.

Material: CD8+ T cells sorted from blood. These receptors were taken from a woman aged 18-29 years in good health. The CDR3 runs from the conserved cysteine through the conserved F or W. D genes are given only for firm matches. Some rows have no size entry. The others give once, few or many, or a class for an expanded clone.

clone size	D gene	V gene	J gene	CDR3 protein	CDR3 DNA
few	-	TRBV12-3/TRBV12-4	TRBJ2-2	CASSPVRGAGELFF	TGTGCCAGCAGTCCTGTTCGGGGCGCCGGGGAGCTGTTTTTT
few	-	TRBV3-1	TRBJ2-1	CASSSDVPDSSYNEQFF	TGTGCCAGCAGCTCAGACGTTCCAGATAGCTCCTACAATGAGCAGTTCTTC
-	-	TRBV7-9	TRBJ2-1	CASSASSYNEQFF	TGTGCCAGCAGCGCTAGCTCCTACAATGAGCAGTTCTTC
-	-	TRBV12-3/TRBV12-4	TRBJ2-7	CASSPQGSLYEQYF	TGTGCCAGCAGTCCCCAGGGCAGTCTCTACGAGCAGTACTTC
few	-	TRBV27	TRBJ1-6	CASRDTGSSPLHF	TGTGCCAGCAGGGATACAGGCTCTTCACCCCTCCACTTT
many	TRBD1	TRBV3-1	TRBJ1-5	CASSQDLTGGQPQHF	TGTGCCAGCAGCCAAGATCTTACAGGGGGACAGCCCCAGCATTTT
few	TRBD2	TRBV6-4	TRBJ2-1	CASSQAGGPNEQFF	TGTGCCAGCAGTCAAGCGGGGGGGCCGAATGAGCAGTTCTTC
-	-	TRBV14	TRBJ2-3	CASSQRADLLWGTQYF	TGTGCCAGCAGCCAACGAGCGGACCTCTTATGGGGTACGCAGTATTTT
few	-	TRBV5-6	TRBJ2-1	CATERSSYNEQFF	TGTGCCACTGAGCGTAGCTCCTACAATGAGCAGTTCTTC
few	TRBD1	TRBV11-1	TRBJ2-2	CATIGMFRTGGSNTGELFF	TGTGCTACTATCGGCATGTTCAGGACAGGGGGATCGAACACCGGGGAGCTGTTTTTT
few	TRBD2	TRBV19	TRBJ2-5	CASSITSGSRETQYF	TGTGCCAGTAGTATAACTAGCGGGAGTCGAGAGACCCAGTACTTC
few	TRBD2	TRBV15	TRBJ2-6	CATTLIAGDSGANVLTF	TGTGCCACCACTCTGATAGCGGGGGACTCTGGGGCCAACGTCCTGACTTTC
-	TRBD2	TRBV3-1	TRBJ2-5	CASSPGTSGGLIQETQYF	TGTGCCAGCAGCCCGGGGACTAGCGGGGGCCTAATTCAAGAGACCCAGTACTTC
-	TRBD1	TRBV9	TRBJ1-2	CASSGQAFTNYGYTF	TGTGCCAGCAGTGGACAGGCTTTTACTAACTATGGCTACACCTTC
few	-	TRBV25-1	TRBJ2-7	CASSESGARGVGEASYEQYF	TGTGCCAGCAGTGAATCAGGGGCGAGAGGAGTGGGGGAGGCTTCCTACGAGCAGTACTTC
many	TRBD2	TRBV5-1	TRBJ2-1	CASSGGRVDEQFF	TGCGCCAGCAGTGGCGGGAGGGTCGATGAGCAGTTCTTC
few	-	TRBV5-6	TRBJ2-1	CASSFGGLAPNEQFF	TGTGCCAGCAGCTTTGGGGGCCTCGCACCTAATGAGCAGTTCTTC
-	TRBD1	TRBV7-8	TRBJ2-2	CASSQTGGLGTGELFF	TGTGCCAGCAGTCAAACAGGGGGTTTGGGCACCGGGGAGCTGTTTTTT
-	-	TRBV4-1	TRBJ2-2	CASSANSANTGELFF	TGCGCCAGCAGCGCGAATAGCGCGAACACCGGGGAGCTGTTTTTT
few	-	TRBV27	TRBJ2-1	CASSLSPVNEQFF	TGTGCCAGCAGTTTATCACCAGTAAATGAGCAGTTCTTC
few	TRBD2	TRBV20-1	TRBJ2-7	CSAKGTSTREEQYF	TGCAGTGCTAAGGGGACTAGCACCCGTGAGGAGCAGTACTTC
-	TRBD2	TRBV27	TRBJ2-3	CASSLGGRYTDTQYF	TGTGCCAGCAGTTTGGGCGGGAGATACACAGATACGCAGTATTTT
-	-	TRBV7-6	TRBJ2-1	CASSLGEIQGYNEQFF	TGTGCCAGCAGCTTAGGCGAAATACAGGGCTACAATGAGCAGTTCTTC
-	TRBD1	TRBV6-5	TRBJ1-1	CASSYIGTGPGTEAFF	TGTGCCAGCAGTTACATCGGGACAGGGCCGGGCACTGAAGCTTTCTTT
few	-	TRBV4-1	TRBJ1-2	CASSQDLGDGYTF	TGCGCCAGCAGCCAAGATCTAGGGGATGGCTACACCTTC
many	TRBD2	TRBV2	TRBJ2-2	CASSGGGTGELFF	TGTGCCAGCAGTGGGGGGGGAACCGGGGAGCTGTTTTTT
few	-	TRBV7-8	TRBJ1-5	CASSEREARQPQHF	TGTGCCAGCAGCGAAAGGGAGGCGAGGCAGCCCCAGCATTTT
-	TRBD1	TRBV11-3	TRBJ2-5	CASSLETGGEKTQYF	TGTGCCAGCAGCTTAGAGACAGGGGGCGAAAAGACCCAGTACTTC
few	TRBD2	TRBV4-1	TRBJ2-7	CASSLAVGLAGGEKYEQYF	TGCGCCAGCAGCCTCGCCGTGGGACTAGCGGGAGGGGAAAAATACGAGCAGTACTTC
-	-	TRBV28	TRBJ2-5	CASSLQRYETQYF	TGTGCCAGCAGCTTACAGCGGTATGAGACCCAGTACTTC
many	TRBD1	TRBV20-1	TRBJ2-3	CSAPPGQDSTDTQYF	TGCAGTGCTCCCCCGGGACAGGACAGCACAGATACGCAGTATTTT
-	TRBD1	TRBV6-5	TRBJ2-1	CASSYSGQGWEGLLDEQFF	TGTGCCAGCAGTTACTCGGGACAGGGCTGGGAGGGCCTCTTGGATGAGCAGTTCTTC
many	-	TRBV9	TRBJ1-5	CASSVERGFSNQPQHF	TGTGCCAGCAGCGTAGAGCGTGGGTTTAGCAATCAGCCCCAGCATTTT
few	TRBD2	TRBV2	TRBJ2-3	CASFPRGGTSTDTQYF	TGTGCCAGCTTTCCCCGGGGGGGGACCTCCACAGATACGCAGTATTTT
-	-	TRBV7-9	TRBJ2-5	CASSYSFGLMGETQYF	TGTGCCAGCAGCTATAGTTTCGGGTTGATGGGAGAGACCCAGTACTTC
many	-	TRBV10-1	TRBJ2-3	CASSESTRGPDTQYF	TGCGCCAGCAGTGAGTCGACTCGGGGCCCAGATACGCAGTATTTT
few	-	TRBV29-1	TRBJ1-4	CSARGEKLFF	TGCAGCGCCCGAGGGGAAAAACTGTTTTTT
many	-	TRBV7-6	TRBJ1-3	CASSLGTNFGNTIYF	TGTGCCAGCAGCTTAGGGACAAACTTTGGAAACACCATATATTTT
few	TRBD2	TRBV28	TRBJ2-1	CASTPGGTSANEQFF	TGTGCCAGCACCCCTGGGGGGACTAGCGCAAATGAGCAGTTCTTC
few	TRBD1	TRBV12-3/TRBV12-4	TRBJ1-2	CASTRGTVYGYTF	TGTGCCAGCACCCGCGGGACAGTCTATGGCTACACCTTC